The clone carrying this TCR beta chain was seen at least ten times. Per germline, CDR1 MNHEY and CDR2 SVGEGT. The CDR3 has 14 amino acids. The V and J ends lost 5 bases and 1 base respectively, with 12 bases between them. These data originate in a study of CD8+CD57+ T cells in acquired aplastic anemia. The wider study: The DNA of sorted CD4+ and CD8+ cells averaged roughly 3.2 ug.

Genomic DNA acted as the template from which TCR beta VDJ combination and CDR3 sequence profiling were carried out. TCRdb independently ran MiXCR on the reads; one entry per CDR3 protein. The sample carries about 240,000 distinct CDR3 sequences, approximately 45% recorded once. For sequencing, patients were chosen who had shown expansion of CD8+CD57+ cells by flow cytometry. The diagnosis in all patients was severe acquired aplastic anemia. Receipt of therapy had not occurred in any patient by the time of blood sampling. V and J are TRBV6-2 or TRBV6-3 and TRBJ2-7; D uncertain. The source is a human donor with aplastic anemia. The specimen sequenced was sorted CD4+, CD8+, or CD8+CD57+ T cells (not recorded which) from PBMCs. CDR3 in DNA: TGTGCCAGCAGTCACCTAGGGATTTCCTACGAGCAGTACTTC. This translates into CASSHLGISYEQYF.